This TCR beta chain was identified during a study of PD-1 blockade in classical Hodgkin lymphoma. The table came from immunoSEQ multiplex PCR; TCRdb's copy has only in-frame clones and leaves some out. Counted here are about 11,000 clones, approximately 80% occurring once; the ten biggest clones make up 34%. Trimming pared 4 bases from V and 1 base from J, leaving 7 bases between. The length of the CDR3 is 13 residues. The germline gives CDR1 SGHTA, CDR2 FQGTGA. Concerning this clone: Antigen unknown.

All patients relapsed after autologous stem cell transplantation, and brentuximab vedotin exposure varied. Whole-study results and caveats: As was reported, newly diagnosed patients showed lower baseline TCR diversity than healthy donors did. At C4D1, TCR diversity had climbed significantly for CD4+ cells, though not for CD8+ cells. Prior therapy or disease activity may underlie the repertoire differences, whose causes remain undefined. Whoever responded completely had baseline diversity much like that seen in newly diagnosed patients.

This TCR derives from a human donor with classical Hodgkin lymphoma. V gene TRBV7-3 combines with J gene TRBJ1-1; D call uncertain. Sample: peripheral blood mononuclear cells (PBMCs), taken before the second cycle of nivolumab. The CDR3: CASSSQSNTEAFF. CDR3 sequence (DNA): TGTGCCAGCAGCTCACAGTCGAACACTGAAGCTTTCTTT.